This TCR beta chain was captured in a study of T cells in Graves' hyperthyroidism and ophthalmopathy. The study collected blood at first hyperthyroidism diagnosis, before any ophthalmopathy symptoms arose. It was RNA transcripts that yielded the amplified TCR beta CDR3 regions. The primer set for the first-round RT-PCR of the TCR CDR3 was HTBI. TCRdb itself ran the multiplex PCR reads through MiXCR, one entry per CDR3 protein. The sample lists fewer than 900,000 distinct CDR3 sequences, approximately 19% occurring once. The CDR3 loop spans 14 amino acids. V was clipped by 6 bases and J by 4 bases; unmatched bases: 8. In germline, CDR1 is MNHNS, CDR2 SASEGT. This clonotype was detected ten times or more.

This clonotype was obtained from a woman in her forties or fifties with Graves' hyperthyroidism that later progressed to Graves' ophthalmopathy. V and J are TRBV6-1 and TRBJ1-1; 7 bases line up with TRBD1. What was sequenced was blood. CDR3 protein: CASRHRGGGTEAFF. CDR3 coding DNA: TGTGCCAGCAGACACAGGGGTGGCGGCACTGAAGCTTTCTTT.